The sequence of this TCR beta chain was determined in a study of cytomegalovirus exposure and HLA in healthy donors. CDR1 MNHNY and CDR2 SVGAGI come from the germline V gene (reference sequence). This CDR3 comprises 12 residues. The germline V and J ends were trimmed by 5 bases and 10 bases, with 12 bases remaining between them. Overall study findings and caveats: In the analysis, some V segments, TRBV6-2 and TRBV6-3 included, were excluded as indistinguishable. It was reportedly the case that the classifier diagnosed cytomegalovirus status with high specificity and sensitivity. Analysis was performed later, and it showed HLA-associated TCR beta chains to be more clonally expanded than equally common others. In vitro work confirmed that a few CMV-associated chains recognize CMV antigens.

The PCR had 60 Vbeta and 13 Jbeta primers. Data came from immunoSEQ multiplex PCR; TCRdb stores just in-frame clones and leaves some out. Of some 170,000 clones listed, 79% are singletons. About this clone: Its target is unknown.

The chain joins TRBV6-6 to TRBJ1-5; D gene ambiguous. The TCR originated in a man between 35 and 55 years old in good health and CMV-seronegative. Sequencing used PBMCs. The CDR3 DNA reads TGTGCCAGCAGTAAAACGGGGATTCCCCAGCATTTT. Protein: CASSKTGIPQHF.